The present entry profiles one T cell receptor beta chain with its context. Its specificity is not known. This entry is derived from a study of long-term antiretroviral therapy in people with HIV. Study context: The oldest specimens predate the 2015 immediate-ART recommendation by about a decade.

immunoSEQ v3.0 was run at survey level. Using immunoSEQ multiplex PCR, the repertoire was profiled, and TCRdb retains in-frame clones only, with some absent. The sample consists of 20,000 to 25,000 clones, roughly 87% of them appearing once. The germline V gene has CDR1 SGHTA and CDR2 FQGTGA. The CDR3 has 13 amino acids. With 2 bases removed from V and 0 bases from J, the gap between germline ends came to 4 bases. Study-level results: Unavailable data included ART adherence, viral resistance and therapy changes (switches in treatment). Even long-term ART left TRB diversity below transplant donor controls, despite gains. From about 2003 to 2017, blood was obtained, possibly while participants received older ART regimens.

The chain recombines TRBV7-3 with TRBJ1-1; no clear D gene. The receptor comes from a man in his fifties with HIV. This sample comprised unsorted PBMCs, obtained 0.4 years after starting antiretroviral therapy. Here the CDR3 reads CASSLSVNTEAFF. The CDR3 nucleotides read TGTGCCAGCAGCTTATCGGTGAACACTGAAGCTTTCTTT.